These T cell receptor beta chains were read from a single sample in a study of molecular identifiers for immune sequencing clone quantification. TCRdb fed the PCR reads into MiXCR, producing one record per CDR3 protein. The table includes about 320,000 distinct CDR3 sequences, 24% detected once. The sample was naive CD8+ T cells from blood, with Jurkat cell RNA spiked in. Source of these receptors: a human donor in good health. Some libraries in this study had Jurkat cell RNA spiked in. The conserved cysteine and the conserved F or W are not part of the CDR3 here.

CDR3 protein	J gene	V gene
ASSLNVGLAYERY	TRBJ2-7	TRBV27
SATVAETGLWEQY	TRBJ2-7	TRBV20-1
ASSLSGGSSTDTQY	TRBJ2-3	TRBV18
ASSLGTGSYNEQF	TRBJ2-1	TRBV27
ASSGLGANVLT	TRBJ2-6	TRBV9
ASSLDHVLAYGDTQY	TRBJ2-3	TRBV7-6
ASSVVDNPYEQY	TRBJ2-7	TRBV9
ASSFEPGQGAYEQF	TRBJ2-1	TRBV7-6
ASSLGGSAAGELF	TRBJ2-2	TRBV5-6
ASSPGAGNTIY	TRBJ1-3	TRBV28
ASSAGTSGDPSTDTQY	TRBJ2-3	TRBV5-1
ASSTTDTGGGQPQH	TRBJ1-5	TRBV21-1
ASSIDPIGETQY	TRBJ2-5	TRBV19
ASSPHLGYEQY	TRBJ2-7	TRBV27